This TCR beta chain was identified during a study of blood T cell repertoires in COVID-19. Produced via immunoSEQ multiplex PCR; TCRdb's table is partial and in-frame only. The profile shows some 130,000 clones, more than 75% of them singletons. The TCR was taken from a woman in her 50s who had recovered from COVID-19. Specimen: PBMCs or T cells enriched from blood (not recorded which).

The CDR3 region is CASGDRSVTGELFF. In DNA, the CDR3 is TGTGCCAGCGGAGACAGGTCCGTAACCGGGGAGCTGTTTTTT. This chain connects TRBV27 to TRBJ2-2, with D maybe TRBD1 (6 bases). Trimming stripped 8 bases from V and 5 bases from J, with 15 bases between. Germline CDR1 reads MNHEY; CDR2 reads SMNVEV (reference sequence). This CDR3 comprises 14 residues.